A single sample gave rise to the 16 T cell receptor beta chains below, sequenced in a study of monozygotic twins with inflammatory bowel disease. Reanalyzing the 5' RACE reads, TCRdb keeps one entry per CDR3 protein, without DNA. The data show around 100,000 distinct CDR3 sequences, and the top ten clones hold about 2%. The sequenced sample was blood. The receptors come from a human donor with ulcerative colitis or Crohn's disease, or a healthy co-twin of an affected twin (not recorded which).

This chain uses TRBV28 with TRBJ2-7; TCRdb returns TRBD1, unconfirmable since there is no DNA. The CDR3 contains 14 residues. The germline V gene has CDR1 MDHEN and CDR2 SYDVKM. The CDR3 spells CASGGTGTYYGQYF.

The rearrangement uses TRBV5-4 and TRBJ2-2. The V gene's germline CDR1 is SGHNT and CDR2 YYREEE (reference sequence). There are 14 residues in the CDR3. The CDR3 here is CASSLEGFTGELFF.

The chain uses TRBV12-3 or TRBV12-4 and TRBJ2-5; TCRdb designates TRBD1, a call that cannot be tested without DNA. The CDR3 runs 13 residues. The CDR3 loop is CASSDRAQETQYF.

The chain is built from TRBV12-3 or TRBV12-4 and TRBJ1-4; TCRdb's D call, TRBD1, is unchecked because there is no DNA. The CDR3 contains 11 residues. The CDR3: CASKQGEKLFF.

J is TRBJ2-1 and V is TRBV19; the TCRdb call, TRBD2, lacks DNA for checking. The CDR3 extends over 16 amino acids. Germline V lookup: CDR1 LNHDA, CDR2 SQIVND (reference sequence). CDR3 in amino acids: CASIPSGLNYLRPPFF.

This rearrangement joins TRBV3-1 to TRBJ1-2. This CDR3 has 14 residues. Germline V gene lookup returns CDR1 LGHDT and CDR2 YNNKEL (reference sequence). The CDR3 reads CASSQEFQPYGYTF.

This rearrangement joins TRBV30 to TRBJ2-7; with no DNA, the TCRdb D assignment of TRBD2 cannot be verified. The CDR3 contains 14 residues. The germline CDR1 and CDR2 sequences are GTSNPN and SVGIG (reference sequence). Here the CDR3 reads CAWREGLAGLEQYF.

The CDR3 sequence: CASSAIAVYNEQFF. This chain joins TRBV7-2 and TRBJ2-1; TCRdb names TRBD2, which stays unverified in the absence of DNA. The CDR3 contains 14 residues. CDR1 SGHTA and CDR2 FQGNSA come from the germline V gene.

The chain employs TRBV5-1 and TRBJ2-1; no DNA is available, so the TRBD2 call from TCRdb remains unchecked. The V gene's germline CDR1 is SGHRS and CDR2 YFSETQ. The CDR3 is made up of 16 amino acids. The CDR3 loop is CASSVRTSGGLDEQFF.

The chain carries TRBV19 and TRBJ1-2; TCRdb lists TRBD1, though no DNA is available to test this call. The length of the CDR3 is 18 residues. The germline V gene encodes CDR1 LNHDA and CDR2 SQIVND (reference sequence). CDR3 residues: CASSRLYRIEVIDYGYTF. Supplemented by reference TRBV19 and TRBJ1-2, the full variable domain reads DGGITQSPKYLFRKEGQNVTLSCEQNLNHDAMYWYRQDPGQGLRLIYYSQIVNDFQKGDIAEGYSVSREKKESFPLTVTSAQKNPTAFYLCASSRLYRIEVIDYGYTFGSGTRLTVV.

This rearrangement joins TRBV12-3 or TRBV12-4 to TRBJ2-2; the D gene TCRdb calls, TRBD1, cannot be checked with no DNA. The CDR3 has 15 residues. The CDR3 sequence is CASSTQGIGTGELFF.

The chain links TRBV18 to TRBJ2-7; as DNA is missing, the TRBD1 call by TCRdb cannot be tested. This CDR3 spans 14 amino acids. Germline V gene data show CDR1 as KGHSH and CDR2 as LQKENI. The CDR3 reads CASSPRSGGNEQYF.

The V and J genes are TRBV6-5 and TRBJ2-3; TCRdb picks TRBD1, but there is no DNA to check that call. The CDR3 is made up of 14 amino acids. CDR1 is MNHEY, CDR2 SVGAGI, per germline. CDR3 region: CASSYVDTTDTQYF.

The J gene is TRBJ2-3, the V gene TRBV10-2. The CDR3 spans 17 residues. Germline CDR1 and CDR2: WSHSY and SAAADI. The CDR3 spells CASSEGADILGTDTQYF.

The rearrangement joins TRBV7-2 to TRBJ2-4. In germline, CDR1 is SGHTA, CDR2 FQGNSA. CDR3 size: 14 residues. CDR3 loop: CASSLGTGKNIQYF.

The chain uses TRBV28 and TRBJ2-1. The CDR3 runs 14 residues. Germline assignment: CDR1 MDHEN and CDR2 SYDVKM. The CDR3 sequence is CASSSARPYNEQFF. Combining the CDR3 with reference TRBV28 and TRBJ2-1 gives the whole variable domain DVKVTQSSRYLVKRTGEKVFLECVQDMDHENMFWYRQDPGLGLRLIYFSYDVKMKEKGDIPEGYSVSREKKERFSLILESASTNQTSMYLCASSSARPYNEQFFGPGTRLTVL.